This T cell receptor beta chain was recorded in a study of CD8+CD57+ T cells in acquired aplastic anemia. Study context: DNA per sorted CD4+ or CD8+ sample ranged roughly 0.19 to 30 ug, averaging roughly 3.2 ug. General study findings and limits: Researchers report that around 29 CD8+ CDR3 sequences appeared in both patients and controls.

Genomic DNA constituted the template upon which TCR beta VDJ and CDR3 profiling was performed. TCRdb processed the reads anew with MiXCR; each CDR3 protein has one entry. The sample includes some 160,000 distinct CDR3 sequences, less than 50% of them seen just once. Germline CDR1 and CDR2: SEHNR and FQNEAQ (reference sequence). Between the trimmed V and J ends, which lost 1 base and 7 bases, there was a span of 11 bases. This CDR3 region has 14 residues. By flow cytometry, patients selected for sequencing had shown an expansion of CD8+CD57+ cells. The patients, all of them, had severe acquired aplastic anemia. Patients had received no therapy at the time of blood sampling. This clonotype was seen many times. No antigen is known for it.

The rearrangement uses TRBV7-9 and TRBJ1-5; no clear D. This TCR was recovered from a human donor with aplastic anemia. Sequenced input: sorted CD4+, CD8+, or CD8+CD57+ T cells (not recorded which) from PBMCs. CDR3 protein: CASSLEGGFQPQHF. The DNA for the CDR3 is TGTGCCAGCAGCTTAGAGGGAGGGTTCCAGCCCCAGCATTTT.